Below, one T cell receptor beta chain is given with its context. Its specificity is unknown. The sample comes from a study of graft-versus-host responses after intestinal transplantation. Study overall: Recipients uniformly received anti-thymocyte globulin induction, followed by tacrolimus and steroids for about three years.

V shed 4 bases and J shed 7 bases, with 11 bases lying between them. Per the germline V gene, CDR1 is SNHLY and CDR2 is FYNNEI. This CDR3 comprises 12 residues. Assay used: immunoSEQ multiplex PCR; TCRdb lists only in-frame clones, some missing. The table records more than 70,000 clones, 80% to 85% of them present only once. The genes are TRBV2 and TRBJ2-7, with a weak D call TRBD1 (6 bases). Material: unstimulated CD4+ T cells sorted from spleen or lymph node cells, obtained before intestinal transplant. This TCR derives from a human donor who received an intestinal transplant. The CDR3 region is CASSVLGAEQYF. The CDR3 nucleotides are TGTGCCAGCAGTGTGTTGGGGGCGGAGCAGTACTTC.